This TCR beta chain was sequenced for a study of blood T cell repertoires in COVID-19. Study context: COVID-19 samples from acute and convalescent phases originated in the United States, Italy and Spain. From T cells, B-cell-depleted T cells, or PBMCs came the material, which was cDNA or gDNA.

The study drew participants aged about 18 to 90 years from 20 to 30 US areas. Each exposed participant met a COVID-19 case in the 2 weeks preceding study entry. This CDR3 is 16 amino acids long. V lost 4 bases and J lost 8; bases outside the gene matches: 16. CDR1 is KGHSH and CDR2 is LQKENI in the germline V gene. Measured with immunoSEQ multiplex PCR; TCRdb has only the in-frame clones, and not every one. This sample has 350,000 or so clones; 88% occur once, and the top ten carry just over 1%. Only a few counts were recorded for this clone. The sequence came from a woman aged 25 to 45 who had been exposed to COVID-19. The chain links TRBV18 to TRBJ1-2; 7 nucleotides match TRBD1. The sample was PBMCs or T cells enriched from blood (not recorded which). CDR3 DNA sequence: TGTGCCAGCTCACGGACGGAGGTTCAGGGGGTAAACGGCTACACCTTC. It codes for CASSRTEVQGVNGYTF.